These T cell receptor beta chains were read from a single sample in a study of T cells in tumors after PD-1 blockade. The method was immunoSEQ multiplex PCR; TCRdb's version includes in-frame clones alone and lacks a portion of them. The table lists about 63,000 clones, roughly 70% of them singletons. This specimen consisted of PBMCs, obtained after anti-PD-1 treatment. These receptor sequences come from a human donor with basal cell carcinoma. CDR3s include the opening cysteine and the closing phenylalanine or tryptophan. The order of the fields is clone size, D gene, V gene, J gene, CDR3 protein, CDR3 DNA. A D gene is named only where the DNA matches it firmly. Clone size is stated in some rows and not others, as once, few, many or a class when expanded.

clone size: -
D gene: -
V gene: TRBV7-2
J gene: TRBJ1-2
CDR3 protein: CASSPSGGRGNGYTF
CDR3 DNA: TGTGCCAGCAGCCCCTCGGGAGGAAGGGGCAATGGCTACACCTTC

clone size: -
D gene: TRBD1
V gene: TRBV28
J gene: TRBJ2-7
CDR3 protein: CASSSGQGDEQYF
CDR3 DNA: TGTGCCAGCAGTTCCGGACAGGGTGACGAGCAGTACTTC

clone size: -
D gene: -
V gene: TRBV19
J gene: TRBJ1-2
CDR3 protein: CASTPTAIYGYTF
CDR3 DNA: TGTGCCAGTACTCCGACGGCGATCTATGGCTACACCTTC

clone size: -
D gene: -
V gene: TRBV7-2
J gene: TRBJ1-1
CDR3 protein: CASSFTLNTEAFF
CDR3 DNA: TGTGCCAGCAGCTTCACCTTGAACACTGAAGCTTTCTTT

clone size: -
D gene: -
V gene: TRBV10-3
J gene: TRBJ1-2
CDR3 protein: CAISARGYGYTF
CDR3 DNA: TGTGCCATCAGTGCCAGGGGCTATGGCTACACCTTC

clone size: -
D gene: TRBD2
V gene: TRBV3-1/TRBV3-2
J gene: TRBJ2-1
CDR3 protein: CASSHGLAASTYNEQFF
CDR3 DNA: TGTGCCAGCAGCCATGGACTAGCGGCCTCTACCTACAATGAGCAGTTCTTC

clone size: -
D gene: -
V gene: TRBV5-4
J gene: TRBJ2-5
CDR3 protein: CASSLTVPPQETQYF
CDR3 DNA: TGTGCCAGCAGCTTGACAGTTCCCCCACAAGAGACCCAGTACTTC

clone size: few
D gene: -
V gene: TRBV5-1
J gene: TRBJ1-4
CDR3 protein: CASNSGDTSEKLFF
CDR3 DNA: TGCGCCAGCAACTCTGGGGACACCAGTGAAAAACTGTTTTTT

clone size: -
D gene: -
V gene: TRBV12-5
J gene: TRBJ1-1
CDR3 protein: CASGLVPNEAFF
CDR3 DNA: TGTGCTAGTGGTTTGGTGCCCAATGAAGCTTTCTTT

clone size: -
D gene: -
V gene: TRBV12-2
J gene: TRBJ2-7
CDR3 protein: CASRPDEAGPSSYEQYF
CDR3 DNA: TGTGCAAGTCGCCCAGACGAAGCGGGGCCAAGCTCCTACGAGCAGTACTTC

clone size: -
D gene: -
V gene: TRBV6-6
J gene: TRBJ2-7
CDR3 protein: CASSYISQNEQYF
CDR3 DNA: TGTGCCAGCAGTTACATATCACAGAACGAGCAGTACTTC

clone size: once
D gene: TRBD1
V gene: TRBV19
J gene: TRBJ2-2
CDR3 protein: CASTHLFEGQEVTGELFF
CDR3 DNA: TGTGCCAGTACCCACCTCTTTGAGGGACAGGAGGTCACCGGGGAGCTGTTTTTT

clone size: -
D gene: TRBD1
V gene: TRBV27
J gene: TRBJ1-2
CDR3 protein: CASSYGTGTNYGYTF
CDR3 DNA: TGTGCCAGCAGTTACGGGACAGGGACTAACTATGGCTACACCTTC

clone size: few
D gene: -
V gene: TRBV5-1
J gene: TRBJ1-1
CDR3 protein: CASSLVPGPNTEAFF
CDR3 DNA: TGCGCCAGCAGCTTGGTTCCAGGCCCGAACACTGAAGCTTTCTTT

clone size: few
D gene: -
V gene: TRBV2
J gene: TRBJ1-2
CDR3 protein: CASSERQNRGYTF
CDR3 DNA: TGTGCCAGCAGTGAGCGACAGAACAGGGGCTACACCTTC

clone size: -
D gene: TRBD2
V gene: TRBV29-1
J gene: TRBJ2-3
CDR3 protein: CSGKSGVRTDTQYF
CDR3 DNA: TGCAGCGGGAAGAGCGGGGTTAGGACAGATACGCAGTATTTT

clone size: -
D gene: -
V gene: TRBV29-1
J gene: TRBJ2-5
CDR3 protein: CSGLGQMRETQYF
CDR3 DNA: TGCAGCGGATTAGGACAGATGAGGGAGACCCAGTACTTC

clone size: -
D gene: -
V gene: TRBV3-1/TRBV3-2
J gene: TRBJ2-5
CDR3 protein: CASSPFGAKWGETQYF
CDR3 DNA: TGTGCCAGCAGCCCCTTTGGGGCCAAGTGGGGAGAGACCCAGTACTTC

clone size: -
D gene: -
V gene: TRBV5-3
J gene: TRBJ1-2
CDR3 protein: CARSLTVYGYTF
CDR3 DNA: TGTGCCAGAAGCTTGACAGTTTATGGCTACACCTTC

clone size: once
D gene: TRBD2
V gene: TRBV7-8
J gene: TRBJ2-7
CDR3 protein: CASSRGREYEQYF
CDR3 DNA: TGTGCCAGCAGCCGCGGGAGGGAGTACGAGCAGTACTTC

clone size: -
D gene: TRBD1
V gene: TRBV27
J gene: TRBJ2-3
CDR3 protein: CASRGTGVTDTQYF
CDR3 DNA: TGTGCCAGCAGGGGGACAGGGGTCACAGATACGCAGTATTTT

clone size: -
D gene: TRBD1
V gene: TRBV19
J gene: TRBJ1-5
CDR3 protein: CASSRGQSSNQPQHF
CDR3 DNA: TGTGCCAGTAGTAGGGGACAGTCAAGCAATCAGCCCCAGCATTTT

clone size: -
D gene: -
V gene: TRBV7-9
J gene: TRBJ2-4
CDR3 protein: CASSLEGLAKNIQYF
CDR3 DNA: TGTGCCAGCAGCTTAGAGGGGCTAGCCAAAAACATTCAGTACTTC

clone size: few
D gene: -
V gene: TRBV7-2
J gene: TRBJ2-3
CDR3 protein: CASSNGGKVTDTQYF
CDR3 DNA: TGTGCCAGCAGTAATGGCGGAAAAGTTACAGATACGCAGTATTTT

clone size: few
D gene: -
V gene: TRBV3-1/TRBV3-2
J gene: TRBJ1-6
CDR3 protein: CASSQFNVNSDSPLHF
CDR3 DNA: TGTGCCAGCAGCCAATTTAACGTGAACAGCGATTCACCCCTCCACTTT

clone size: -
D gene: TRBD2
V gene: TRBV24-1
J gene: TRBJ2-3
CDR3 protein: CATSDLGTSGPDTQYF
CDR3 DNA: TGTGCCACCAGTGATTTAGGGACTAGCGGGCCGGATACGCAGTATTTT

clone size: -
D gene: -
V gene: TRBV2
J gene: TRBJ2-7
CDR3 protein: CACRRVPSSEQYF
CDR3 DNA: TGTGCCTGCCGCAGGGTTCCCTCAAGTGAGCAGTACTTC

clone size: once
D gene: TRBD2
V gene: TRBV6-4
J gene: TRBJ2-1
CDR3 protein: CASSDLAGGPDEQFF
CDR3 DNA: TGTGCCAGCAGTGACCTAGCGGGGGGGCCAGATGAGCAGTTCTTC

clone size: -
D gene: TRBD2
V gene: TRBV5-1
J gene: TRBJ2-1
CDR3 protein: CASRRQGGNEQFF
CDR3 DNA: TGCGCCAGCAGAAGGCAGGGAGGGAATGAGCAGTTCTTC

clone size: -
D gene: TRBD2
V gene: TRBV19
J gene: TRBJ2-1
CDR3 protein: CASSPGTSGEQFF
CDR3 DNA: TGTGCCAGTAGCCCCGGGACTAGCGGTGAGCAGTTCTTC

clone size: few
D gene: -
V gene: TRBV2
J gene: TRBJ2-1
CDR3 protein: CASSGTREKEFF
CDR3 DNA: TGTGCCAGCTCCGGGACTCGGGAGAAGGAGTTCTTC

clone size: -
D gene: -
V gene: TRBV7-9
J gene: TRBJ2-7
CDR3 protein: CASKGWASYEQYF
CDR3 DNA: TGTGCCAGCAAAGGGTGGGCCTCCTACGAGCAGTACTTC

clone size: many
D gene: TRBD2
V gene: TRBV6-1
J gene: TRBJ2-7
CDR3 protein: CASSEGTSGSYEQYF
CDR3 DNA: TGTGCCAGCAGTGAAGGGACTAGCGGGTCCTACGAGCAGTACTTC

clone size: few
D gene: -
V gene: TRBV7-9
J gene: TRBJ2-4
CDR3 protein: CASSLEGAKNIQYF
CDR3 DNA: TGTGCCAGCAGCTTAGAGGGGGCCAAAAACATTCAGTACTTC

clone size: -
D gene: -
V gene: TRBV6-1
J gene: TRBJ1-5
CDR3 protein: CASSESAAYQPQHF
CDR3 DNA: TGTGCCAGCAGTGAATCGGCAGCTTATCAGCCCCAGCATTTT

clone size: once
D gene: TRBD2
V gene: TRBV6-2/TRBV6-3
J gene: TRBJ2-3
CDR3 protein: CASSQPAGVSTDTQYF
CDR3 DNA: TGTGCCAGCAGTCAACCAGCGGGGGTCTCCACAGATACGCAGTATTTT

clone size: -
D gene: -
V gene: TRBV3-1/TRBV3-2
J gene: TRBJ2-5
CDR3 protein: CASSQGTVTQETQYF
CDR3 DNA: TGTGCCAGCAGCCAAGGGACAGTGACCCAAGAGACCCAGTACTTC

clone size: -
D gene: -
V gene: TRBV20-1
J gene: TRBJ1-5
CDR3 protein: CSASSGRKVNQPQHF
CDR3 DNA: TGCAGTGCTAGTTCGGGACGGAAGGTCAATCAGCCCCAGCATTTT

clone size: -
D gene: -
V gene: TRBV5-5
J gene: TRBJ2-5
CDR3 protein: CASSLFVGSETQYF
CDR3 DNA: TGTGCCAGCAGCTTGTTCGTAGGTTCGGAGACCCAGTACTTC

clone size: once
D gene: -
V gene: TRBV5-1
J gene: TRBJ1-1
CDR3 protein: CASSSVGGETEAFF
CDR3 DNA: TGCGCCAGCAGCTCCGTCGGGGGAGAGACTGAAGCTTTCTTT

clone size: -
D gene: -
V gene: TRBV19
J gene: TRBJ1-1
CDR3 protein: CATSHQGKMDTEAFF
CDR3 DNA: TGTGCCACCTCCCATCAGGGGAAGATGGACACTGAAGCTTTCTTT

clone size: -
D gene: -
V gene: TRBV30
J gene: TRBJ1-4
CDR3 protein: CAWSVLGQKTEKLFF
CDR3 DNA: TGTGCCTGGAGTGTACTAGGTCAGAAGACTGAAAAACTGTTTTTT

clone size: -
D gene: -
V gene: TRBV7-9
J gene: TRBJ1-5
CDR3 protein: CASSLDGNQPQHF
CDR3 DNA: TGTGCCAGCAGCTTAGACGGCAATCAGCCCCAGCATTTT

clone size: -
D gene: -
V gene: TRBV5-1
J gene: TRBJ1-2
CDR3 protein: CASSLGVGVGSNYGYTF
CDR3 DNA: TGCGCCAGCAGCTTGGGTGTAGGCGTCGGTTCTAACTATGGCTACACCTTC

clone size: -
D gene: TRBD2
V gene: TRBV11-3
J gene: TRBJ2-5
CDR3 protein: CASSLGPTSGGYQETQYF
CDR3 DNA: TGTGCCAGCAGCTTAGGACCTACTAGCGGGGGATACCAAGAGACCCAGTACTTC

clone size: -
D gene: -
V gene: TRBV11-3
J gene: TRBJ1-1
CDR3 protein: CASSGGRGGTNTEAFF
CDR3 DNA: TGTGCCAGCAGCGGAGGCAGGGGAGGTACGAACACTGAAGCTTTCTTT

clone size: -
D gene: TRBD1
V gene: TRBV4-1
J gene: TRBJ1-2
CDR3 protein: CASSQDPQGNYGYTF
CDR3 DNA: TGCGCCAGCAGCCAAGATCCACAGGGGAACTATGGCTACACCTTC

clone size: -
D gene: -
V gene: TRBV7-2
J gene: TRBJ2-7
CDR3 protein: CASSLRRGRSSYEQYF
CDR3 DNA: TGTGCCAGCAGCTTAAGAAGGGGGAGAAGCTCCTACGAGCAGTACTTC

clone size: -
D gene: -
V gene: TRBV30
J gene: TRBJ2-7
CDR3 protein: CAWSIRSSGSSSEQYF
CDR3 DNA: TGTGCCTGGAGTATAAGGAGTTCCGGGTCTAGTTCCGAGCAGTACTTC

clone size: -
D gene: -
V gene: TRBV19
J gene: TRBJ2-6
CDR3 protein: CASSDGSSGANVLTF
CDR3 DNA: TGTGCCAGTAGTGACGGGTCCTCTGGGGCCAACGTCCTGACTTTC